This TCR beta chain is from a study of blood T cells in healthy people across ages. Whole-study results and caveats: Long-lived donors carried more naive CD4+ cells and greater diversity than aged donors. Estimated diversity, derived from one million T cells, was regarded as an underestimate.

V lost 4 bases, J lost 8 bases, and 6 bases stayed unmatched. Germline CDR1 reads SGHRS; CDR2 reads YFSETQ. The CDR3 has 15 amino acids. It was roughly 10 milliliters of peripheral blood that were drawn from each donor. Together with a sample-barcoded 5' primer, a J-beta primer mix was included in a second PCR lasting about 6 to 11 cycles. All samples yielded 3 million or more CDR3-containing paired-end reads. TCRdb recomputed calls from the 5' RACE reads with MiXCR, one row per CDR3 protein. The data show 650,000 to 1,000,000 distinct CDR3 sequences, with around 36% seen just once and 10% to 15% held by the top ten. As for this clonotype: Its specificity is not known.

Specimen: blood. The clonotype originates from a man between 18 and 35 years old in good health. The V call is TRBV5-1, the J call TRBJ1-6, with 10 bases matching TRBD1. CDR3 coding DNA: TGCGCCAGCAGCGATCGGACAGGGGGGGATTCACCCCTCCACTTT. Its translation is CASSDRTGGDSPLHF.